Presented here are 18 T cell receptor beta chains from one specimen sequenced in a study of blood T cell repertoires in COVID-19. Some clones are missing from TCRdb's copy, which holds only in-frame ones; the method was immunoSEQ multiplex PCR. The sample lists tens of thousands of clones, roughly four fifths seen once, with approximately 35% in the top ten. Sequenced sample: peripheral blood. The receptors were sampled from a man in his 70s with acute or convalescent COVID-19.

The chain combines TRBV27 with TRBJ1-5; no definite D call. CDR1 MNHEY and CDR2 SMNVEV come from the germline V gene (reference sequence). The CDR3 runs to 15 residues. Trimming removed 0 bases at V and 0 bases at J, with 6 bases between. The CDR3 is CASSLSSFSNQPQHF. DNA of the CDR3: TGTGCCAGCAGTTTATCTAGCTTTAGCAATCAGCCCCAGCATTTT.

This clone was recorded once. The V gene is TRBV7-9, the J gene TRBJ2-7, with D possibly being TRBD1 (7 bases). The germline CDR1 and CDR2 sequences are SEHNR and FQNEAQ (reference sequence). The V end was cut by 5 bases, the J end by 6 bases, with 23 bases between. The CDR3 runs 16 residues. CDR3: CASSRNRRGRSAEQYF. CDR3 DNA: TGTGCCAGCAGCCGTAACCGGAGGGGGCGGTCAGCCGAGCAGTACTTC.

CDR3 DNA sequence: TGTGCCAGCAGTTTAGGTCCGCATAGCGTACCTAATTCACCCCTCCACTTT. Residues: CASSLGPHSVPNSPLHF. This chain joins TRBV27 and TRBJ1-6; D unclear. Germline CDR1 reads MNHEY; CDR2 reads SMNVEV (reference sequence). V was shortened by 2 bases and J by 6 bases, with 17 bases between the two germline ends. The CDR3 is 17 residues long.

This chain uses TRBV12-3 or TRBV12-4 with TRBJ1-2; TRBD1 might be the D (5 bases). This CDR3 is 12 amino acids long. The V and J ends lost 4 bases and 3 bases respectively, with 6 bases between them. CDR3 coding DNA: TGTGCCAGCAGTTCAGGGTACTATGGCTACACCTTC. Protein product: CASSSGYYGYTF.

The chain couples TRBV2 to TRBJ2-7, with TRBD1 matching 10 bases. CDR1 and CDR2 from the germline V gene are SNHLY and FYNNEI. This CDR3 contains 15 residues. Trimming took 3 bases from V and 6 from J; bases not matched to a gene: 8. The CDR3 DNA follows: TGTGCCAGCAGTGAGTCGGGACAGGGGACTGTCGAGCAGTACTTC. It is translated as CASSESGQGTVEQYF.

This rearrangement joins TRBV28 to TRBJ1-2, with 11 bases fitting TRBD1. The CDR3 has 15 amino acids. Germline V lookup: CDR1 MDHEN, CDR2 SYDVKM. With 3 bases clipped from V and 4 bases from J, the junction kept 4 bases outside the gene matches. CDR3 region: CASSFGTGGPYGYTF. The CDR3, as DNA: TGTGCCAGCAGTTTTGGGACAGGGGGTCCCTATGGCTACACCTTC.

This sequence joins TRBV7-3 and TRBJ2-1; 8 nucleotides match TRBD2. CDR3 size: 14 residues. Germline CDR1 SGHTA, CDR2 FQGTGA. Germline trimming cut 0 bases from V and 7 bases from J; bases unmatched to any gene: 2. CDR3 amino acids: CASSLTRGGNEQFF. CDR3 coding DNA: TGTGCCAGCAGCTTAACCCGCGGGGGGAATGAGCAGTTCTTC.

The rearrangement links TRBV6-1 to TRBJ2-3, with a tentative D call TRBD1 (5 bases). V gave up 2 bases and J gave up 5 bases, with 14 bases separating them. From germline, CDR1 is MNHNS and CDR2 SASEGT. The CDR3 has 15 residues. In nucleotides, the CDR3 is TGTGCCAGCAGTGAACTCGACATAAGGGGAGATACGCAGTATTTT. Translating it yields CASSELDIRGDTQYF.

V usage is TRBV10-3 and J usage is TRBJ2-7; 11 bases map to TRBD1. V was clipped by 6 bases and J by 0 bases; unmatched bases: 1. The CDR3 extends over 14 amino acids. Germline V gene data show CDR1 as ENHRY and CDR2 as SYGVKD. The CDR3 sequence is CAIRGQGGSYEQYF. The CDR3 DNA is TGTGCCATCAGGGGACAGGGGGGCTCCTACGAGCAGTACTTC.

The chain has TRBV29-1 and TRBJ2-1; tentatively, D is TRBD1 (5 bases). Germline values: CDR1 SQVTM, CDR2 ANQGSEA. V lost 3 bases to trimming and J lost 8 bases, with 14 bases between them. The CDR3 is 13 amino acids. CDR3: CSVDRAGSDEQFF. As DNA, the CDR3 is TGCAGCGTTGACCGGGCAGGGTCGGATGAGCAGTTCTTC.

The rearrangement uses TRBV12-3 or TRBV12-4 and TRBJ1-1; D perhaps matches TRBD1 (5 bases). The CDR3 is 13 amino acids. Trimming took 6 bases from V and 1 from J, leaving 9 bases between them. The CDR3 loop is CASSTGQNTEAFF. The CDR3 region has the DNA TGTGCCAGCAGCACAGGACAGAACACTGAAGCTTTCTTT.

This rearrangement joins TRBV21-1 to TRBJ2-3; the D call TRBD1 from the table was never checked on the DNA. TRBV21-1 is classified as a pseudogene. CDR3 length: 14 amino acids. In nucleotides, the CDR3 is TGTGCCAGCAACAGTTCCCTATCCACAGATACGCAGTATTTT. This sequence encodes CASNSSLSTDTQYF.

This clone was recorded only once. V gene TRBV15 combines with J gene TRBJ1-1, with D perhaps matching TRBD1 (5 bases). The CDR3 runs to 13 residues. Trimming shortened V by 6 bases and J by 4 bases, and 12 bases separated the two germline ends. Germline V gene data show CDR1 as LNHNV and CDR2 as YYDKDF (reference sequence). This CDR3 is CATSRVGGTEAFF. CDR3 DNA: TGTGCCACCAGTCGAGTCGGGGGCACTGAAGCTTTCTTT.

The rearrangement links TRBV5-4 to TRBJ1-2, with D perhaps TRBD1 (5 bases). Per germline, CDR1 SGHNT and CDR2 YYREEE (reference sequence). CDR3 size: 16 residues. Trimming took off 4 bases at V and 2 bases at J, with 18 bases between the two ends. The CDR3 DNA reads TGTGCCAGCAGCACAAGACAGCGCAGAGACAACTATGGCTACACCTTC. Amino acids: CASSTRQRRDNYGYTF.

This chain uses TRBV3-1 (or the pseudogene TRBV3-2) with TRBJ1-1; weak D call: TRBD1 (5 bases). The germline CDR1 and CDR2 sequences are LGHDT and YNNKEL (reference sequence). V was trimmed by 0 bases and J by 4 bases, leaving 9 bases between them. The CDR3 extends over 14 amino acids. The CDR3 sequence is CASSQDPRVTEAFF. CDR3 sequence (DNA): TGTGCCAGCAGCCAAGATCCCAGGGTCACTGAAGCTTTCTTT.

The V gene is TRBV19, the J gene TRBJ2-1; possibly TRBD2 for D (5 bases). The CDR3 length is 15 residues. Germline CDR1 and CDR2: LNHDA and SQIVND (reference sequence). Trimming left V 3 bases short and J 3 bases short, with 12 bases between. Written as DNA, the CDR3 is TGTGCCAGTAGTATCTCAGAGGGAGTCTACAATGAGCAGTTCTTC. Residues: CASSISEGVYNEQFF.

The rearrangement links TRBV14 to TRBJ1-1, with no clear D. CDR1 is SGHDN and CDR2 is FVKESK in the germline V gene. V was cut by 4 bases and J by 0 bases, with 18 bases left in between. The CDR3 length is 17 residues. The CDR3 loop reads CASSPLLIGEMNTEAFF. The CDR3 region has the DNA TGTGCCAGCAGCCCCCTATTAATTGGGGAGATGAACACTGAAGCTTTCTTT. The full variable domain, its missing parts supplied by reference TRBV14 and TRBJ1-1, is EAGVTQFPSHSVIEKGQTVTLRCDPISGHDNLYWYRRVMGKEIKFLLHFVKESKQDESGMPNNRFLAERTGGTYSTLKVQPAELEDSGVYFCASSPLLIGEMNTEAFFGQGTRLTVV.

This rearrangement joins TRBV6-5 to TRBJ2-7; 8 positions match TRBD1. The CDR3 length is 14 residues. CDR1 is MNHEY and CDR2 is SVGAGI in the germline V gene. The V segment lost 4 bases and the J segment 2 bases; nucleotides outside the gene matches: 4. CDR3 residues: CASSSSGQAYEQYF. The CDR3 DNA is TGTGCCAGCAGTTCCTCGGGACAGGCCTACGAGCAGTACTTC.